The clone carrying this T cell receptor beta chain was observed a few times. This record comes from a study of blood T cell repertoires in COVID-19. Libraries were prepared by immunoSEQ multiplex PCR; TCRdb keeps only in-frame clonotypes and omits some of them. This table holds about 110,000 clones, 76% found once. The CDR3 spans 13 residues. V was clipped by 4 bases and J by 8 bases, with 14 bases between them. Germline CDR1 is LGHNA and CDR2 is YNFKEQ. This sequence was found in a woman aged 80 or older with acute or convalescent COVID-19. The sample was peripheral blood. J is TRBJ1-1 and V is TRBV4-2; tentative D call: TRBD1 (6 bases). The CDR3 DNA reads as TGTGCCAGCAGCCGAAGGGACAACCTAGAAGCTTTCTTT. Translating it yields CASSRRDNLEAFF.